This T cell receptor beta chain comes out of a study of regulatory and conventional T cells in RAG deficiency. Findings and limits, study-wide: Omenn CD25-high CD127-low cells may be activated cells, not true Tregs. Shannon entropy fell and Simpson indices rose in RAG-deficient patients. Treg unique TCR beta sequences were 80 to 100-fold fewer in Omenn syndrome and CID/AS patients than controls. Shorter CDR3s in all patient subsets; >85% Treg-Tconv overlap in Omenn.

Genomic DNA came from blood regulatory T cells gated CD4+ CD25-high CD127-low. Only in-frame clones appear in the TCRdb table, and some are missing; sequencing was by immunoSEQ multiplex PCR. The sample records 15,000 to 20,000 clones, 87% being singletons. With regard to this clone: The target antigen is unknown.

V was shortened by 6 bases and J by 3 bases, with 15 bases between the two germline ends. The CDR3 contains 15 residues. From germline, CDR1 is MDHEN and CDR2 SYDVKM. The data were also submitted as part of a second study, on regulatory T cells. That report adds: Amplification used 52 TRBV primers and 13 TRBJ primers.

Sequencing was done on a sample of Tregs sorted from blood. The sequence was collected from a human donor in good health. The chain is built from TRBV28 and TRBJ2-1; a possible D gene is TRBD2 (5 bases). CDR3 sequence: CASSPRGTHYNEQFF. DNA for the CDR3: TGTGCCAGCAGCCCACGGGGAACCCACTACAATGAGCAGTTCTTC.